The 28 T cell receptor beta chains in this list originate from one sample, sequenced in a study of shared clonotypes between healthy human individuals. TCRdb keeps only in-frame clones here, not all; method: immunoSEQ multiplex PCR. There are some 2 million clones in the sample; around 96% occur only once, and about 1.1% lies in the top ten. CD45RO-negative CD8 cells positively selected for CCR7 made up the naive population, which excluded terminally differentiated effector memory CD45RA+ cells. The sample was naive CD8+ T cells sorted from blood. The receptors here all came from a man aged 18 to 30 in good health.

The CDR3 nucleotides read TGTGCCAGCAGTGGGGGGACAGCCTCCTACGAGCAGTACTTC. Translating gives CASSGGTASYEQYF. The rearrangement uses TRBV6-1 and TRBJ2-7; 7 positions agree with TRBD1. The V gene end was trimmed by 4 bases and the J gene end by 0 bases; junction bases not matched to a gene: 3. Germline V gene data show CDR1 as MNHNS and CDR2 as SASEGT. The CDR3 is 14 residues long.

The chain uses TRBV2 and TRBJ1-5; 8 bases line up with TRBD1. Unmatched junction bases numbered 6, after V lost 2 bases and J lost 3 bases. The germline CDR1 and CDR2 sequences are SNHLY and FYNNEI. The CDR3 spans 16 residues. The CDR3 nucleotides are TGTGCCAGCAGTGAATCCGACAGGGGCTTCAATCAGCCCCAGCATTTT. It encodes CASSESDRGFNQPQHF.

This clone was seen just once. The chain is built from TRBV4-1 and TRBJ2-1; 9 bases align to TRBD2. This CDR3 spans 13 amino acids. Looked up from germline, CDR1 is MGHRA and CDR2 is YSYEKL. J gave up 10 bases and V 1 base, and 2 bases lay outside the gene matches. In DNA, the CDR3 is TGCGCCAGCAGCCAAGTTCTAGCGGGAGAGCAGTTCTTC. It encodes CASSQVLAGEQFF.

This chain links TRBV6-6 with TRBJ2-5; 10 bases map to TRBD2. V gave up 2 bases and J gave up 5 bases; unmatched junction bases: 8. The CDR3 length is 16 residues. Germline assignment: CDR1 MNHNY and CDR2 SVGAGI (reference sequence). The CDR3 coding sequence is TGTGCCAGCAGTTACACGTTAGCGGGGGGCAAGGAGACCCAGTACTTC. Translated: CASSYTLAGGKETQYF.

The genes are TRBV13 and TRBJ2-1, with TRBD2 matching 11 bases. CDR3 length equals 14 residues. J lost 6 bases, V lost 5 bases, and 3 bases had no gene match. CDR1 is PRHDT, CDR2 FYEKMQ, per germline (reference sequence). CDR3 DNA sequence: TGTGCCAGCAGCGGTGGGACTAGCGGCAATGAGCAGTTCTTC. Its translation: CASSGGTSGNEQFF.

The chain couples TRBV4-3 to TRBJ2-1, with 11 nucleotides matching TRBD2. Germline loops: CDR1 LGHNA, CDR2 YSLEER. V lost 0 bases and J lost 5; bases outside the gene matches: 9. This CDR3 contains 18 residues. Written as DNA, the CDR3 is TGCGCCAGCAGCCAAGATCTCCTAGCGGGAGGAAGGGACAATGAGCAGTTCTTC. It is translated as CASSQDLLAGGRDNEQFF.

The J gene is TRBJ2-7, the V gene TRBV18; the D is unclear. CDR1 and CDR2 from the germline V gene are KGHSH and LQKENI. The CDR3 is made up of 13 amino acids. The V gene lost 0 bases and the J gene lost 3 bases, with 6 bases spanning the gap. CDR3 in amino acids: CASSPPGYYEQYF. Written as DNA, the CDR3 is TGTGCCAGCTCACCACCGGGATACTACGAGCAGTACTTC.

This chain uses TRBV7-8 with TRBJ1-5; D remains unclear. The CDR3 is 13 amino acids. Germline V gives CDR1 SGHVS, CDR2 FQNEAQ. V lost 7 bases and J lost 7, with 14 bases in between. In DNA form, the CDR3 reads TGTGCCAGCACCGACATAATTGGCCAGCCCCAGCATTTT. Amino acids: CASTDIIGQPQHF.

The chain links TRBV29-1 to TRBJ2-7; TRBD2 might be the D (6 bases). Looked up from germline, CDR1 is SQVTM and CDR2 is ANQGSEA. The CDR3 runs to 18 residues. Trimming left V 2 bases short and J 0 bases short, with 23 bases between. The DNA for the CDR3 is TGCAGCGTTGAATCTCTGGGGGACTCCCGTGGGGGCTCCTACGAGCAGTACTTC. Encoded protein: CSVESLGDSRGGSYEQYF.

V usage is TRBV7-9 and J usage is TRBJ1-1; 10 bases agree with TRBD1. The CDR3 extends over 15 amino acids. J lost 5 bases, V lost 5 bases, and 8 bases had no gene match. Germline CDR1 is SEHNR and CDR2 is FQNEAQ (reference sequence). The CDR3 bases are TGTGCCAGCAGCAAAGGACAGGGGGTTCAGACTGAAGCTTTCTTT. This codes for CASSKGQGVQTEAFF.

V is TRBV6-1 and J is TRBJ2-3, with 7 bases identical to TRBD2. The germline V gene encodes CDR1 MNHNS and CDR2 SASEGT. The CDR3 loop spans 15 amino acids. Unmatched junction bases numbered 10, after V lost 10 bases and J lost 0 bases. The CDR3 bases are TGTGCCACCCAGTTAGGGACTACCAGCACAGATACGCAGTATTTT. This codes for CATQLGTTSTDTQYF.

The chain has TRBV2 and TRBJ2-1; 8 nucleotides align to TRBD2. Germline assignment: CDR1 SNHLY and CDR2 FYNNEI. CDR3 size: 17 residues. V trimming: 0 bases; J trimming: 9 bases; junction bases outside the gene matches: 13. As DNA, the CDR3 is TGTGCCAGCAGTGAAGCCTTAGCGGGACCTTTCGGGGGTGAGCAGTTCTTC. Protein sequence: CASSEALAGPFGGEQFF.

This chain uses TRBV27 with TRBJ2-5; 9 bases are a match to TRBD1. Germline CDR1 is MNHEY and CDR2 is SMNVEV (reference sequence). The CDR3 extends over 15 amino acids. The V gene end was trimmed by 0 bases and the J gene end by 5 bases; junction bases not matched to a gene: 4. The CDR3: CASSLSDRGSETQYF. In DNA form, the CDR3 reads TGTGCCAGCAGTTTATCGGACAGGGGATCGGAGACCCAGTACTTC.

The genes are TRBV14 and TRBJ2-5; 11 nucleotides match TRBD2. The CDR3 length is 15 residues. Losses at the gene ends were 5 bases for V and 5 bases for J; bases not matched to a gene: 7. Germline V gene lookup returns CDR1 SGHDN and CDR2 FVKESK. The CDR3 DNA reads as TGTGCCAGCAGCACCCGACTAGCGGGATTGGAGACCCAGTACTTC. Translation gives CASSTRLAGLETQYF.

A remark on this clone: Other DNA sequences in the same sample also yield this CDR3. This rearrangement joins TRBV7-9 to TRBJ2-7; D gene ambiguous. Germline assignment: CDR1 SEHNR and CDR2 FQNEAQ (reference sequence). The V and J ends lost 3 bases and 5 bases respectively, with 8 bases between them. This CDR3 is 12 amino acids long. CDR3 nucleotides: TGTGCCAGCAGCTTGGCGTCCGACGAGCAGTACTTC. Translation: CASSLASDEQYF.

The chain uses TRBV11-2 and TRBJ2-5; a possible D gene is TRBD1 (5 bases). Germline values: CDR1 SGHAT, CDR2 FQNNGV. Between the trimmed V and J ends, which lost 6 bases and 5 bases, there was a span of 22 bases. There are 16 residues in the CDR3. This chain's CDR3 is CASRQDATFVMETQYF. CDR3 DNA sequence: TGTGCCAGCAGACAGGACGCGACTTTTGTGATGGAGACCCAGTACTTC. Complete variable domain (other parts from reference TRBV11-2 and TRBJ2-5): EAGVAQSPRYKIIEKRQSVAFWCNPISGHATLYWYQQILGQGPKLLIQFQNNGVVDDSQLPKDRFSAERLKGVDSTLKIQPAKLEDSAVYLCASRQDATFVMETQYFGPGTRLLVL.

The rearrangement joins TRBV6-1 to TRBJ1-4; D unresolved. CDR1 is MNHNS and CDR2 is SASEGT in the germline V gene. The CDR3 is 15 residues long. The V end lost 7 bases, the J end lost 13 bases, and 25 bases lay between the germline ends. The CDR3 here is CASNLGGDLMKRLFF. In DNA, the CDR3 is TGTGCCAGCAACCTAGGTGGAGATTTAATGAAAAGACTGTTTTTT.

The chain carries TRBV5-4 and TRBJ2-7; 8 positions agree with TRBD2. Germline CDR1 is SGHNT and CDR2 is YYREEE (reference sequence). J lost 3 bases, V lost 5 bases, and 7 bases had no gene match. The CDR3 totals 14 residues. CDR3 coding DNA: TGTGCCAGCAGATCTAGCGGGCATAGCTACGAGCAGTACTTC. It translates to CASRSSGHSYEQYF.

The V call is TRBV9, the J call TRBJ1-3; D is unresolved. This CDR3 spans 16 amino acids. The V gene lost 0 bases and the J gene lost 0 bases, with 10 bases spanning the gap. Germline V CDR1 and CDR2: SGDLS, YYNGEE. This CDR3 reads CASSVEDSISGNTIYF. The CDR3 DNA follows: TGTGCCAGCAGCGTAGAAGACTCCATCTCTGGAAACACCATATATTTT. Full variable domain (rest looked up from reference TRBV9 and TRBJ1-3): DSGVTQTPKHLITATGQRVTLRCSPRSGDLSVYWYQQSLDQGLQFLIQYYNGEERAKGNILERFSAQQFPDLHSELNLSSLELGDSALYFCASSVEDSISGNTIYFGEGSWLTVV.

V is TRBV19 and J is TRBJ1-1, with D possibly TRBD1 on 5 matching bases. This CDR3 has 19 amino acids. The V end was cut by 2 bases, the J end by 3 bases, with 25 bases between. CDR1 is LNHDA, CDR2 SQIVND, per germline (reference sequence). The CDR3 spells CASSINGNRGTRLDTEAFF. The CDR3 region has the DNA TGTGCCAGTAGTATAAACGGTAATCGCGGGACCCGGTTAGACACTGAAGCTTTCTTT.

This clone has a handful of counts. The chain is built from TRBV27 and TRBJ2-3; D remains unclear. CDR1 is MNHEY, CDR2 SMNVEV, per germline (reference sequence). Trimming shortened V by 3 bases and J by 3 bases, and 10 bases separated the two germline ends. The CDR3 is 14 amino acids. The CDR3 region has the DNA TGTGCCAGCAGTTTTGCCACTTTTACAGATACGCAGTATTTT. Its protein product is CASSFATFTDTQYF.

The chain is built from TRBV9 and TRBJ2-7; 7 bases match TRBD1. Germline trimming cut 0 bases from V and 4 bases from J; bases unmatched to any gene: 7. The CDR3 loop spans 15 amino acids. Germline V lookup: CDR1 SGDLS, CDR2 YYNGEE. Here the CDR3 DNA reads TGTGCCAGCAGCGTAGGTATAACAGGGGTGTACGAGCAGTACTTC. Amino acids: CASSVGITGVYEQYF.

About this clone: The sample holds other DNA sequences that translate to the same CDR3. The chain carries TRBV27 and TRBJ2-5; D is ambiguous. CDR3 length equals 13 residues. The germline V gene encodes CDR1 MNHEY and CDR2 SMNVEV (reference sequence). V was clipped by 2 bases and J by 1 base, with 5 bases between them. The CDR3 region has the DNA TGTGCCAGCAGTTTAGTAGGCCAAGAGACCCAGTACTTC. Protein: CASSLVGQETQYF.

This sequence joins TRBV12-5 and TRBJ1-6, with 9 bases fitting TRBD1. Trimming at V came to 6 bases and at J to 1 base, leaving 19 bases not matched to a gene. The CDR3 loop spans 21 amino acids. Germline lookup yields CDR1 LGHNT and CDR2 FRNRAP. CDR3 sequence: CASGTRPDRGGLRSYNSPLHF. In DNA, the CDR3 is TGTGCTAGTGGAACGCGACCGGACAGGGGAGGTCTTAGGTCCTATAATTCACCCCTCCACTTT.

CDR3 in DNA: TGTGCCAGCAGCTTTAGCGGGAGTCCCGACAATGAGCAGTTCTTC. Protein: CASSFSGSPDNEQFF. The V and J genes are TRBV5-4 and TRBJ2-1, with 9 positions matching TRBD2. J was trimmed by 5 bases and V by 2 bases; bases with no gene match: 5. There are 15 residues in the CDR3. Germline V lookup: CDR1 SGHNT, CDR2 YYREEE (reference sequence).

The chain recombines TRBV6-1 with TRBJ1-3; unclear D gene. Germline CDR1 MNHNS, CDR2 SASEGT. V lost 3 bases and J 2 bases, leaving 14 bases between the germline ends. This CDR3 is built from 16 residues. CDR3 in amino acids: CASSDPARFAGNTIYF. CDR3 DNA sequence: TGTGCCAGCAGTGACCCGGCGCGTTTTGCTGGAAACACCATATATTTT.

This sequence joins TRBV4-3 and TRBJ2-3; 8 bases line up with TRBD2. Germline V gene data show CDR1 as LGHNA and CDR2 as YSLEER. The CDR3 length is 15 residues. The V segment lost 3 bases and the J segment 5 bases; nucleotides outside the gene matches: 7. The CDR3 loop is CASSHGAGGEDTQYF. The DNA for the CDR3 is TGCGCCAGCAGCCATGGGGCGGGAGGAGAAGATACGCAGTATTTT.

As DNA, the CDR3 is TGCAGCGTTGTCGGAGGGGTTTATGGCTACACCTTC. This translates into CSVVGGVYGYTF. This sequence joins TRBV29-1 and TRBJ1-2, with a possible D match to TRBD1 (5 bases). V lost 4 bases and J lost 5, with 11 bases in between. The CDR3 contains 12 residues. Germline CDR1 SQVTM, CDR2 ANQGSEA.